This TCR beta chain was sequenced in a study of cytomegalovirus exposure and HLA in healthy donors. Study results and limitations: TCR beta V- and J-gene trimming, according to a later analysis, was linked to a missense DCLRE1C variant. In vitro checks showed that a few CMV-associated chains really do target CMV antigens.

Germline-derived CDR1 and CDR2 are SNHLY and FYNNEI. The V gene end was trimmed by 6 bases and the J gene end by 4 bases; junction bases not matched to a gene: 3. The CDR3 totals 14 residues. To note about this clone: No antigen is known for it.

A multiplex PCR was run with 60 Vbeta primers and 13 Jbeta primers. The protocol was immunoSEQ multiplex PCR, while the TCRdb copy is restricted to in-frame clones and leaves out a portion. Of around 110,000 clones in the sample, roughly 80% were seen once. The V and J genes are TRBV2 and TRBJ2-3, with TRBD2 matching over 11 bases. This clonotype was sampled from a man aged 30 to 45 in good health and CMV-seropositive. What was sequenced was PBMCs. The CDR3 loop is CASRILAGADTQYF. For the CDR3, the DNA is TGTGCCAGCAGGATACTAGCGGGGGCAGATACGCAGTATTTT.